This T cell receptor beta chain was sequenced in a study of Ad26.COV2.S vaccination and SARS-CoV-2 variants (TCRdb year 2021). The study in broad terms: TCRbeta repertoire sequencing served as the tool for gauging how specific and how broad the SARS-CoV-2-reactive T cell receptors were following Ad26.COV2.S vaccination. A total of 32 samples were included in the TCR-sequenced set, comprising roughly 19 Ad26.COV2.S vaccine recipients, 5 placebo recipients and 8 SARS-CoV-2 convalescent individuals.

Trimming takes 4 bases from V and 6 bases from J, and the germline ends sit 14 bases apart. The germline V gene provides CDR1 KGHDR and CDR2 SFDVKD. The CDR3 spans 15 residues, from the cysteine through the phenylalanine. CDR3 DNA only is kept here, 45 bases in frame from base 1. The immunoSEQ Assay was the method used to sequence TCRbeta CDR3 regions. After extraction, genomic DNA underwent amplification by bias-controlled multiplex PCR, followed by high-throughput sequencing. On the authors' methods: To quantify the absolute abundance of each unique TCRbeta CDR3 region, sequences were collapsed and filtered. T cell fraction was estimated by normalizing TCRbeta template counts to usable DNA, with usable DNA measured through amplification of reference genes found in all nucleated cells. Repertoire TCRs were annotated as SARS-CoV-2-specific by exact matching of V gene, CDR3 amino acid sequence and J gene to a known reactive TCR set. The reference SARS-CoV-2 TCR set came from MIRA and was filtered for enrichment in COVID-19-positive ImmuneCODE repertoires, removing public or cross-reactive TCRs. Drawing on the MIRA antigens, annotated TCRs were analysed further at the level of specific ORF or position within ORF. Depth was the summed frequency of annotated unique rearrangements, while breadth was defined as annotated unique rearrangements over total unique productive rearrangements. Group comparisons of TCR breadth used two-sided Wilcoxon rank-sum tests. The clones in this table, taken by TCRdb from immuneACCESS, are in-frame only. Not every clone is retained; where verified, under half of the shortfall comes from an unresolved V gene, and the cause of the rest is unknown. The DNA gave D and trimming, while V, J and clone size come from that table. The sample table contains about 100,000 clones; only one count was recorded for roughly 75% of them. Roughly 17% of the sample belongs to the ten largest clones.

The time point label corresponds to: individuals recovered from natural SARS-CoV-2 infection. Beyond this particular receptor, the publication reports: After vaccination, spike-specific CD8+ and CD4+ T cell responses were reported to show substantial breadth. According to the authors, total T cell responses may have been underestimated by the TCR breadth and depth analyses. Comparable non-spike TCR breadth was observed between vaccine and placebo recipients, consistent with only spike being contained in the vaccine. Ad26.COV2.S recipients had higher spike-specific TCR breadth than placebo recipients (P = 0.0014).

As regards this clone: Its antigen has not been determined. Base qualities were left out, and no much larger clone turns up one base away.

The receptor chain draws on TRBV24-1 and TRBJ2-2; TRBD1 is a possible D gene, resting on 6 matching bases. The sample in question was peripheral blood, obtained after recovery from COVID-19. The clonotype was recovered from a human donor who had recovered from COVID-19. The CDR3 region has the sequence CATSENRAGPGELFF. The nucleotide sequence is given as TGTGCCACCAGTGAGAACAGGGCCGGCCCCGGGGAGCTGTTTTTT.